The 11 T cell receptor beta chains in this list originate from one sample, sequenced in a study of T-cell reconstitution after alpha-beta-depleted transplantation in children. Unique molecular identifiers were incorporated into the prepared TCRbeta library. TCRdb used MiXCR to reprocess the PCR reads, holding one entry per CDR3 protein. Of a few hundred thousand distinct CDR3 sequences listed, around 9.1% are singletons. Sequences were derived from PBMCs, sampled before TCRalphabeta/CD19-depleted stem cell transplant. The origin of the receptors is a boy younger than two with acute myeloid leukemia, due to receive a stem cell transplant.

This clonotype was picked up many times. The gene calls are TRBV12-3 or TRBV12-4 and TRBJ2-5; D perhaps matches TRBD2 (6 bases). The V end lost 3 bases, the J end lost 5 bases, and 16 bases lay between the germline ends. This CDR3 spans 15 amino acids. The CDR3 loop reads CASSLYGGERETQYF. The CDR3 DNA reads as TGTGCCAGCAGTTTGTACGGGGGAGAACGGGAGACCCAGTACTTC.

This clonotype appeared many times. The chain uses TRBV29-1 and TRBJ2-5, with 12 bases matching TRBD1. This CDR3 comprises 17 residues. Trimming cost V 5 bases and J 5 bases; bases outside gene matches: 15. Germline assignment: CDR1 SQVTM and CDR2 ANQGSEA. The CDR3 is CSVYPSGTGGRGETQYF. The CDR3 DNA sequence: TGCAGCGTTTACCCCTCCGGGACAGGGGGCAGGGGGGAGACCCAGTACTTC.

This clonotype was seen many times. The genes are TRBV3-1 and TRBJ2-7; D is possibly TRBD2 (6 bases). The V end lost 3 bases, the J end lost 0 bases, and 6 bases lay between the germline ends. Germline loops: CDR1 LGHDT, CDR2 YNNKEL (reference sequence). This CDR3 spans 13 amino acids. The CDR3 reads CASSHGSSYEQYF. The CDR3, as DNA: TGTGCCAGCAGCCACGGGAGCTCCTACGAGCAGTACTTC.

This clonotype was detected ten times or more. J is TRBJ2-1 and V is TRBV20-1; no clear D gene. Germline CDR1 is DFQATT and CDR2 is SNEGSKA (reference sequence). The CDR3 totals 14 residues. V lost 5 bases and J lost 12, with 23 bases in between. Here the CDR3 reads CSAPYPARKYVQFF. The CDR3, as DNA: TGCAGTGCTCCCTATCCGGCCCGAAAATACGTGCAGTTCTTC.

At least ten counts were recorded for this clonotype. This chain joins TRBV5-1 and TRBJ1-6; no clear D. Deletions cut 0 bases from V and 7 bases from J, with 11 bases between. Germline V gene data show CDR1 as SGHRS and CDR2 as YFSETQ. The CDR3 is 15 amino acids. Here the CDR3 DNA reads TGCGCCAGCAGCTTGGCCGGGATGAGGAATTCACCCCTCCACTTT. Protein: CASSLAGMRNSPLHF. The whole variable domain, remainder taken from reference TRBV5-1 and TRBJ1-6, is KAGVTQTPRYLIKTRGQQVTLSCSPISGHRSVSWYQQTPGQGLQFLFEYFSETQRNKGNFPGRFSGRQFSNSRSEMNVSTLELGDSALYLCASSLAGMRNSPLHFGNGTRLTVT.

In this sample, this clonotype turned up many times. The chain uses TRBV9 and TRBJ2-1; tentatively, D is TRBD1 (6 bases). In germline, CDR1 is SGDLS, CDR2 YYNGEE. V lost 3 bases to trimming and J lost 4 bases, with 8 bases between them. This CDR3 has 13 amino acids. For the CDR3, the DNA is TGTGCCAGCAGCGGGGGGCCTTACAATGAGCAGTTCTTC. Its protein is CASSGGPYNEQFF.

At least ten counts were recorded for this clonotype. J is TRBJ1-2 and V is TRBV15; a possible D gene is TRBD1 (5 bases). The CDR3 spans 15 residues. The germline V gene has CDR1 LNHNV and CDR2 YYDKDF (reference sequence). V lost 6 bases and J lost 0, with 14 bases in between. CDR3 amino acids: CATSRRTGANYGYTF. CDR3 nucleotides: TGTGCCACCAGTAGGAGAACAGGCGCTAACTATGGCTACACCTTC.

This clonotype has ten or more counts. This chain joins TRBV20-1 and TRBJ2-7; no reliable D call. V lost 6 bases and J 5 bases, leaving 8 bases between the germline ends. This CDR3 has 10 amino acids. Per the germline V gene, CDR1 is DFQATT and CDR2 is SNEGSKA (reference sequence). CDR3 loop: CSAFRNEQYF. The CDR3 DNA reads as TGCAGTGCCTTCCGAAACGAGCAGTACTTC.

This clonotype was detected only a few times. This chain links TRBV28 with TRBJ1-1; D perhaps matches TRBD1 (6 bases). V lost 4 bases and J lost 8, with 11 bases in between. The CDR3 is 12 residues long. Looked up from germline, CDR1 is MDHEN and CDR2 is SYDVKM. The CDR3 region is CASSSLGGEAFF. The CDR3 DNA reads as TGTGCCAGCAGTTCTCTGGGGGGCGAAGCTTTCTTT. The variable domain in full, with the rest retrieved from reference TRBV28 and TRBJ1-1, is DVKVTQSSRYLVKRTGEKVFLECVQDMDHENMFWYRQDPGLGLRLIYFSYDVKMKEKGDIPEGYSVSREKKERFSLILESASTNQTSMYLCASSSLGGEAFFGQGTRLTVV.

This clonotype was seen many times. This chain uses TRBV28 with TRBJ2-1; D call uncertain. Trimming removed 8 bases from V and 0 bases from J, with 5 bases in between. CDR1 and CDR2 from the germline V gene are MDHEN and SYDVKM. The CDR3 covers 12 residues. The CDR3 loop is CASQSSYNEQFF. In nucleotides, the CDR3 is TGTGCCAGCCAGAGCTCCTACAATGAGCAGTTCTTC.

This clonotype was seen repeatedly, ten times or more. The rearrangement uses TRBV4-3 and TRBJ2-1; D could derive from TRBD1 or TRBD2 (5 bases each). The CDR3 runs 16 residues. Trimming shortened V by 0 bases and J by 3 bases, and 12 bases separated the two germline ends. The V gene's germline CDR1 is LGHNA and CDR2 YSLEER. The CDR3 DNA is TGCGCCAGCAGCCAAGATCTGAGGGACCTCTACAATGAGCAGTTCTTC. Protein: CASSQDLRDLYNEQFF.